Detailed here is one TCR beta chain. As yet, its antigen is unknown. A much larger clone differs from this one at a single base, so this may be a read error. The data were taken from a study of T cells in Graves' hyperthyroidism and ophthalmopathy. Study-level background: Blood was drawn when the patient was first diagnosed and still untreated.

Amplification of TCR beta CDR3 regions was performed using RNA transcripts as template. The primer set for the first-round RT-PCR of the TCR CDR3 was HTBI. TCRdb reprocessed the multiplex PCR reads via MiXCR and lists one record per CDR3 protein. The data contain fewer than 400,000 distinct CDR3 sequences, 15% to 19% of them singletons. V was clipped by 3 bases and J by 6 bases, with 15 bases between them. CDR3 length: 15 amino acids. Germline V lookup: CDR1 MNHEY, CDR2 SVGEGT. Diagnostic assessment was based on clinical symptoms, serum thyroxine and TRAb, thyroid ultrasound and orbital computed tomography. Out of more than 8 ml of fresh peripheral blood came the PBMCs. Study-level findings and limits: Ophthalmopathy cases were set apart from stable hyperthyroidism by a 13 V-J model.

Sequencing was carried out using blood. The sequence came from a woman in her late teens or twenties with Graves' hyperthyroidism that later progressed to Graves' ophthalmopathy. This chain joins TRBV6-2 or TRBV6-3 and TRBJ2-1, with D tentatively TRBD1 or TRBD2 (5 bases each). CDR3 amino acids: CASSYGGTGSNEQFF. CDR3 DNA sequence: TGTGCCAGCAGTTATGGGGGTACTGGTTCCAATGAGCAGTTCTTC.